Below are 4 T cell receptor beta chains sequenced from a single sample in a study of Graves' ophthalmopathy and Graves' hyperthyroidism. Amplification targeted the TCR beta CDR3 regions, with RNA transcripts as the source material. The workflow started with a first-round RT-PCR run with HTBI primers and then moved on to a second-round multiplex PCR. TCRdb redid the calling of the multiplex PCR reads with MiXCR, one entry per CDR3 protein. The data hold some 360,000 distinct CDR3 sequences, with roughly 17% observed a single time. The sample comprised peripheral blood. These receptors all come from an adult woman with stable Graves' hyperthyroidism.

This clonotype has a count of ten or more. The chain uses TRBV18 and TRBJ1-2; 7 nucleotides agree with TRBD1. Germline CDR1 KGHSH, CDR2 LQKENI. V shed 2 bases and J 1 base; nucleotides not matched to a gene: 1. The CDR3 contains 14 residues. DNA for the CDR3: TGTGCCAGCTCACCATCAGGGGGTAACTATGGCTACACCTTC. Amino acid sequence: CASSPSGGNYGYTF. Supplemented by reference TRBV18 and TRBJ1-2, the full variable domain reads NAGVMQNPRHLVRRRGQEARLRCSPMKGHSHVYWYRQLPEEGLKFMVYLQKENIIDESGMPKERFSAEFPKEGPSILRIQQVVRGDSAAYFCASSPSGGNYGYTFGSGTRLTVV.

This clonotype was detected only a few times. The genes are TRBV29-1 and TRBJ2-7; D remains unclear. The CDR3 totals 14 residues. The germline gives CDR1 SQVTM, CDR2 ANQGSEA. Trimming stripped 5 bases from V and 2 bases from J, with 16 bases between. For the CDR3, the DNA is TGCAGCGTTACTGTTGGCCTTGCCACCTACGAGCAGTACTTC. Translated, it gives CSVTVGLATYEQYF.

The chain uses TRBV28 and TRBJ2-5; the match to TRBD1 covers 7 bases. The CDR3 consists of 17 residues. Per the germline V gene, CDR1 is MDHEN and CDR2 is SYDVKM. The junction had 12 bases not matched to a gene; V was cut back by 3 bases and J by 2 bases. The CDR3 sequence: CASSLWLSGTAQETQYF. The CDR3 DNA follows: TGTGCCAGCAGTTTGTGGTTATCCGGGACAGCACAAGAGACCCAGTACTTC.

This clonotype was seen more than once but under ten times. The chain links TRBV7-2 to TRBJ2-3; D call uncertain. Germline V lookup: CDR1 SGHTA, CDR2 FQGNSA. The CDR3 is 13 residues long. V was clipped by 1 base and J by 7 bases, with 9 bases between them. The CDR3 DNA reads TGTGCCAGCAGCTTAGAATACTTTAATACGCAGTATTTT. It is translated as CASSLEYFNTQYF.